This T cell receptor beta chain was captured by sequencing in a study of CD8+ T cells in alopecia areata. Collected material from alopecia areata patients comprised lesional scalp punch biopsies and peripheral blood. Using a FACSAria, the CD4+ and CD8+ T cells were sorted from the PBMCs. Study observations and caveats: Scalp lesions, especially in alopecia totalis/universalis, had higher clonality than normal scalp.

Germline CDR1 reads SNHLY; CDR2 reads FYNNEI. The CDR3 totals 17 residues. Germline trimming cut 4 bases from V and 3 bases from J; bases unmatched to any gene: 14. This clone was picked up a small number of times. The antigen remains undetermined. As the sequencing template, cDNA was produced by extracting RNA and reverse transcribing it. Sequencing was performed with immunoSEQ multiplex PCR; in TCRdb, only in-frame clones are kept and a portion is missing. Of tens of thousands of clones detected, about 53% appear once; the ten largest clones hold 5.7%. J is TRBJ2-7 and V is TRBV2; 8 bases agree with TRBD1. The material sequenced was NKG2D-high CD8+ T cells sorted from blood. The TCR originated in a human donor with alopecia areata. The CDR3 DNA is TGTGCCAGCAGTGCAGAAAGGACAGGGCCGACCTTCTACGAGCAGTACTTC. This sequence encodes CASSAERTGPTFYEQYF.